This T cell receptor beta chain was found in a study of neurological immune-mediated disorders. About this clonotype itself: Its specificity is not known.

PBMCs numbering 2 million and stored at -80 C yielded the unsorted libraries. The V and J ends lost 2 bases and 9 bases, in that order; junction bases with no gene match: 9. This CDR3 is built from 16 residues. Germline values: CDR1 MGHRA, CDR2 YSYEKL. The output of every sequencing run, over 170 million TCR-beta sequences, came from 15-18 subjects. TCRdb called the 5' RACE reads again in MiXCR, with one record for every CDR3 protein. The sample consists of 23,000 or so distinct CDR3 sequences, roughly an eighth of them appearing once. Whole-study results and caveats: In HTLV-1-associated myelopathy, TCR clonal expansion was greatest, whereas multiple sclerosis had the least, falling below healthy controls. None of the CDR3 amino acid sequences found in expanded clones was shared across subjects. This suggests that the TCR-beta repertoires were private in all groups.

The TCR comes from a woman aged 60-70 years with HTLV-1-associated myelopathy (HAM/TSP). The J gene is TRBJ2-1, the V gene TRBV4-1, with 11 bases fitting TRBD2. What was sequenced was PBMCs. The DNA for the CDR3 is TGCGCCAGCAGCCAAACCGGGCTAGCGGGAGGCGGTGAGCAGTTCTTC. Its protein is CASSQTGLAGGGEQFF.